The 2 T cell receptor beta chains given below trace back to one sample, sequenced in a study of graft-versus-host responses after intestinal transplantation (dated by TCRdb to the early 2020s). Their recognized antigens are unknown. The library was built by means of the immunoSEQ multiplex PCR assay. Drawn from immuneACCESS, this table holds only the in-frame rearrangements with V and J called that TCRdb kept. Clones are partly lost; checked studies trace under half to an unresolved V gene and leave the rest unexplained. For this sample the table gives tens of thousands of clones, of which 90% to 95% were detected only once. 0.4% to 0.5% of the sample is held by the ten biggest clonotypes. The sample's time point, from its label and the paper: cells obtained before transplantation from donor or recipient. The input for sequencing was unstimulated CD8+ T cells sorted from spleen or lymph node cells, taken before intestinal transplant. The receptors derive from a human donor who received an intestinal transplant.

The V gene is TRBV14, the J gene TRBJ1-5, with D tentatively TRBD1 (6 bases). V was trimmed by 7 bases and J by 6 bases, leaving 19 bases between them. The CDR3 totals 15 residues. In germline, CDR1 is SGHDN, CDR2 FVKESK. The CDR3 here is CASIEGGGKSQPQHF. Here the CDR3 DNA reads TGTGCCAGCATCGAGGGGGGGGGAAAGAGTCAGCCCCAGCATTTT.

J is TRBJ2-7 and V is TRBV27, with 10 bases identical to TRBD1. The CDR3 totals 14 residues. CDR1 MNHEY and CDR2 SMNVEV come from the germline V gene (reference sequence). The trim removed 8 bases at V and 2 bases at J, leaving 6 bases unmatched. The DNA for the CDR3 is TGTGCCAGCGCATACGGGACAGGGGCCTACGAGCAGTACTTC. The encoded protein is CASAYGTGAYEQYF.